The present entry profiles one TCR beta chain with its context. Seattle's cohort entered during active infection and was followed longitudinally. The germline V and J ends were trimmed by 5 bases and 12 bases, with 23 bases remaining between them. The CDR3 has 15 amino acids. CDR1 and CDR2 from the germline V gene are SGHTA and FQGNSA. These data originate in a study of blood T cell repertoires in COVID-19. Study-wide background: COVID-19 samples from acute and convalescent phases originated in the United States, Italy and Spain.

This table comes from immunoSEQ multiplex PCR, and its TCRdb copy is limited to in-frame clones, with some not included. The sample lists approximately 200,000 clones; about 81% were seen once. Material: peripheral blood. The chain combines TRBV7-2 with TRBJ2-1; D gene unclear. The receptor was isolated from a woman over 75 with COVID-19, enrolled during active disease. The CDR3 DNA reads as TGTGCCAGCAGCGACCGTCCGGGTCCCCTGGTGGGGCAGTTCTTC. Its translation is CASSDRPGPLVGQFF.